The clone carrying this T cell receptor (beta chain) was counted a few times. CDR3 length: 12 residues. V was shortened by 4 bases and J by 2 bases, with 3 bases between the two germline ends. This sample was taken from a study of blood T cell repertoires in COVID-19. Authors' analysis steps: For nucleated cells, counts were estimated from reference gene primer amplification. Generated by immunoSEQ multiplex PCR, the TCRdb table keeps only in-frame clones and is missing some. Clone size and V and J calls were adopted from that table, with D and trimming inferred from the DNA. The repertoire holds around 390,000 clones, with around nine tenths as singletons. In assigning cohorts, the study relied on participant-reported clinical history.

The V gene is TRBV12-3 or TRBV12-4, the J gene TRBJ2-1; D call uncertain. The TCR was taken from a woman aged 45-65 years who had recovered from COVID-19. The specimen was PBMCs or T cells enriched from blood (not recorded which). CDR3 loop: CASSYTYNEQFF. The DNA of the CDR3 is TGTGCCAGCAGTTATACCTACAATGAGCAGTTCTTC.